These T cell receptor beta chains were read from a single sample in a study of cytomegalovirus exposure and HLA in healthy donors. Method: immunoSEQ multiplex PCR; TCRdb's copy keeps in-frame clones and lacks some. The profile shows more than 85,000 clones, around 80% of them singletons. The sample consisted of PBMCs. The receptors were sampled from a man younger than 40 in good health and CMV-seropositive. The CDR3 runs from the conserved cysteine through the conserved F or W. D genes are given only for firm matches. Clone size is stated in some rows and not others, as once, few, many or a class when expanded.

J | D | size | V | DNA | CDR3
TRBJ1-1 | NA | NA | TRBV5-6 | TGTGCCAGCAGCTTGACTAGGATGAACACTGAAGCTTTCTTT | CASSLTRMNTEAFF
TRBJ1-5 | TRBD1 | NA | TRBV28 | TGTGCCAGCAGTTCATTAACAGGGGACGATAGCAATCAGCCCCAGCATTTT | CASSSLTGDDSNQPQHF
TRBJ2-3 | NA | NA | TRBV11-3 | TGTGCCAGCAGCTTATGGGGGGAGACAGATACGCAGTATTTT | CASSLWGETDTQYF
TRBJ2-3 | NA | NA | TRBV9 | TGTGCCAGCAGCCCATCTCTGGGAGGAGATACGCAGTATTTT | CASSPSLGGDTQYF
TRBJ2-2 | NA | NA | TRBV6-5 | TGTGCCAGCAGCCGGGACTTTGACACCGGGGAGCTGTTTTTT | CASSRDFDTGELFF
TRBJ1-2 | TRBD1 | NA | TRBV10-2 | TGCGCCAGCAGACCAGGGGGCGCTGGGGGCTACACCTTC | CASRPGGAGGYTF
TRBJ2-6 | TRBD1 | few | TRBV5-5 | TGTGCCAGCAGCACACAGGGGGCTACAGGGGCCAACGTCCTGACTTTC | CASSTQGATGANVLTF
TRBJ1-1 | TRBD1 | NA | TRBV28 | TGTGCCAGCAAGGGACAGGGGGGGACTGAAGCTTTCTTT | CASKGQGGTEAFF
TRBJ1-2 | TRBD1 | NA | TRBV4-3 | TGCGCCAGCTCCATCTCGGGACAGACTAACTATGGCTACACCTTC | CASSISGQTNYGYTF
TRBJ1-1 | NA | once | TRBV7-9 | TGTGCCAGCAGCTTAGTGAGGGACACTGAAGCTTTCTTT | CASSLVRDTEAFF
TRBJ2-1 | NA | NA | TRBV4-3 | TGCGCCAGCAGCCAAGATCGAGCGGGTGAGCAGTTCTTC | CASSQDRAGEQFF
TRBJ2-7 | NA | once | TRBV27 | TGTGCCAGCAGTTTAGGCGGGGCCCGGTACGAGCAGTACTTC | CASSLGGARYEQYF
TRBJ2-3 | NA | NA | TRBV4-3 | TGCGCCAGCAGCCTAGTTGGTGAAAATACGCAGTATTTT | CASSLVGENTQYF
TRBJ2-1 | NA | NA | TRBV7-9 | TGTGCCAGCAGCTTAGAGGGGAAGGTGCTCTGGGGTGAGCAGTTCTTC | CASSLEGKVLWGEQFF
TRBJ1-2 | NA | NA | TRBV6-1 | TGTGCCAGCAGTGAAGGTAGCGGCTATGGCTACACCTTC | CASSEGSGYGYTF
TRBJ2-5 | NA | NA | TRBV27 | TGTGCCAGCAGTTTATCGTACAGCCAAGAGACCCAGTACTTC | CASSLSYSQETQYF
TRBJ2-1 | NA | few | TRBV6-5 | TGTGCCAGCAGTTATGGGACACCGAGCTCCTACAATGAGCAGTTCTTC | CASSYGTPSSYNEQFF
TRBJ2-2 | NA | NA | TRBV6-6 | TGTGCCAGCAGTTACCCGGGACTGAACACCGGGGAGCTGTTTTTT | CASSYPGLNTGELFF
TRBJ1-6 | NA | NA | TRBV27 | TGTGCCAGCAGTCACGACATTTCACCCCTCCACTTT | CASSHDISPLHF
TRBJ2-2 | TRBD1 | NA | TRBV7-9 | TGTGCCAGCAGCCCCGGCCGGGACAGGGGAACCGGGGAGCTGTTTTTT | CASSPGRDRGTGELFF
TRBJ1-2 | NA | NA | TRBV6-1 | TGTGCCAGCAGTGAAACAACAGGGCTACACTATGGCTACACCTTC | CASSETTGLHYGYTF
TRBJ2-2 | TRBD1 | NA | TRBV28 | TGTGCCAGCAGTTTCCGGACAGGTCTACCCGGGGAGCTGTTTTTT | CASSFRTGLPGELFF
TRBJ2-1 | NA | NA | TRBV19 | TGTGCCAGTAGTATAGATATCCCCGGGGGAATAAGGAATGAGCAGTTCTTC | CASSIDIPGGIRNEQFF
TRBJ2-7 | NA | NA | TRBV14 | TGTGCCAGCGGACAAAACAGCTACGAGCAGTACTTC | CASGQNSYEQYF
TRBJ1-3 | NA | NA | TRBV4-3 | TGCGCCAGCAGCCAAGATCACGGCGGGAGCGAAACAATCTCTGGAAACACCATATATTTT | CASSQDHGGSETISGNTIYF
TRBJ1-1 | NA | NA | TRBV30 | TGTGCCTGGAGTGTATGGGGGGATGAGAACACTGAAGCTTTCTTT | CAWSVWGDENTEAFF
TRBJ2-7 | NA | NA | TRBV28 | TGTGCCAGCAGTTTTGTCAGATCCTACGAGCAGTACTTC | CASSFVRSYEQYF
TRBJ2-1 | TRBD2 | NA | TRBV4-3 | TGCGCCAGCAGCCTAGCGGGGGGCCACAATGAGCAGTTCTTC | CASSLAGGHNEQFF
TRBJ2-3 | TRBD2 | once | TRBV11-3 | TGTGCCAGCAGCTTATCGGGGGGGGTACCAGATACGCAGTATTTT | CASSLSGGVPDTQYF
TRBJ2-2 | TRBD1 | NA | TRBV6-6 | TGTGCCAGCAGCCCGGACAGGACGAACACCGGGGAGCTGTTTTTT | CASSPDRTNTGELFF
TRBJ2-5 | NA | NA | TRBV5-1 | TGCGCCAGCAGAGCCGGGACATACCAAGAGACCCAGTACTTC | CASRAGTYQETQYF
TRBJ1-6 | TRBD1 | NA | TRBV5-5 | TGTGCCAGCAGCTTGGCAAGGGGGCCTAATTCACCCCTCCACTTT | CASSLARGPNSPLHF